This T cell receptor beta chain was found in a study of shared clonotypes between healthy human individuals. V lost 5 bases and J 2 bases, leaving 10 bases between the germline ends. The CDR3 covers 13 residues. Germline V lookup: CDR1 MNHEY, CDR2 SMNVEV (reference sequence). Naive CD8 cells lacked CD45RO, underwent positive selection for CCR7 and left out terminally differentiated effector memory CD45RA+ cells. Authors' analysis steps: For the immunoSEQ data, sequences were junction-only without quality scores, so filtering differed. Here immunoSEQ multiplex PCR was the method, and the copy in TCRdb shows in-frame clones only, minus some. V, J and clone size are those of that table, while D and trimming were read from the DNA. The sample lists about 800,000 clones, around 96% occurring once. This clone was seen a single time. The same CDR3 arises from other DNA sequences in this sample as well.

The chain has TRBV27 and TRBJ2-7, with D possibly being TRBD1 or TRBD2 (5 bases each). Sample: naive CD8+ T cells sorted from blood. The sequence derives from a man aged 25 to 40 in good health. The chain's CDR3 is CASSSGQPYEQYF. The CDR3 DNA is TGTGCCAGCAGTAGCGGACAACCCTACGAGCAGTACTTC.